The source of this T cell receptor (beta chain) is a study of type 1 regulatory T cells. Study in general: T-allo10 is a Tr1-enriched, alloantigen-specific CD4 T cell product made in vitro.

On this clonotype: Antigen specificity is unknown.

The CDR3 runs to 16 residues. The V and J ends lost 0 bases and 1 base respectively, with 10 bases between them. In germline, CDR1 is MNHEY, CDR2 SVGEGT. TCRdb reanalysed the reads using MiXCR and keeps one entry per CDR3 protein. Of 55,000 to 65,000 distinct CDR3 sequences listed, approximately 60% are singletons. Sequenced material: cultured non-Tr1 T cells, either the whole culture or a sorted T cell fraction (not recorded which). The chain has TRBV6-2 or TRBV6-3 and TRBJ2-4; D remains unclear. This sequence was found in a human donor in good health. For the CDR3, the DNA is TGTGCCAGCAGTTACTCGCCAGTGGGGGCCAAAAACATTCAGTACTTC. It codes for CASSYSPVGAKNIQYF.